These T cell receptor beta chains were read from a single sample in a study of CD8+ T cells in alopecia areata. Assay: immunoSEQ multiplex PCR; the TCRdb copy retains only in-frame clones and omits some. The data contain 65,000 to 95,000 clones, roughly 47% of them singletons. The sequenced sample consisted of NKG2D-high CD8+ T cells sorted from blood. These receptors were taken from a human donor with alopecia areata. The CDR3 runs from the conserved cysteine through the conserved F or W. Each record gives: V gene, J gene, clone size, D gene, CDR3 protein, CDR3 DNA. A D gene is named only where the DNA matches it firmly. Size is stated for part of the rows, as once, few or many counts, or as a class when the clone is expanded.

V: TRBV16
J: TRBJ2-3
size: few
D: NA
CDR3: CASSQTDGQKSTDTQYF
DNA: TGTGCCAGCAGCCAAACCGACGGACAGAAGAGCACAGATACGCAGTATTTT

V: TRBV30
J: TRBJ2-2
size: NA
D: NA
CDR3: CAWSGGLTGELFF
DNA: TGTGCCTGGAGTGGGGGTCTCACCGGGGAGCTGTTTTTT

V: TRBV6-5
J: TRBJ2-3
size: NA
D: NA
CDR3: CASSGTGTDTQYF
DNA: TGTGCCAGCAGCGGTACAGGCACAGATACGCAGTATTTT

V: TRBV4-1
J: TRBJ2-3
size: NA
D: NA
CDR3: CASSQEGGIDLADTQYF
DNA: TGCGCCAGCAGCCAAGAGGGGGGTATCGACCTTGCAGATACGCAGTATTTT

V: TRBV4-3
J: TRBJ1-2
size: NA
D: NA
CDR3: CASSQVDGDNYGYTF
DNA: TGCGCCAGCAGCCAAGTAGACGGTGATAACTATGGCTACACCTTC

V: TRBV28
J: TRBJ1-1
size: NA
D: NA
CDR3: CASNSGSLEAFF
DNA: TGTGCCAGCAATTCGGGCAGCCTTGAAGCTTTCTTT

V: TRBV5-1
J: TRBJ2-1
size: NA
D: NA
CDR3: CASSIEPTAYNEQFF
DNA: TGCGCCAGCAGCATCGAACCTACCGCCTACAATGAGCAGTTCTTC

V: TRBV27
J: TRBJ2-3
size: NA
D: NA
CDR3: CASSLGSDTQYF
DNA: TGTGCCAGCAGTTTGGGGTCAGATACGCAGTATTTT

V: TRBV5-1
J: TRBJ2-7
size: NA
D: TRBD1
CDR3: CASSSDRGQTYEQYF
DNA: TGCGCCAGCAGCTCGGACAGGGGGCAAACGTACGAGCAGTACTTC

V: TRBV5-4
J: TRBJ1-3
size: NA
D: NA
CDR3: CASSWGISGNTIYF
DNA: TGTGCCAGCAGCTGGGGTATCTCTGGAAACACCATATATTTT

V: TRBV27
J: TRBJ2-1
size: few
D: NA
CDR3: CASSLRQNEQFF
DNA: TGTGCCAGCAGTTTACGGCAGAATGAGCAGTTCTTC

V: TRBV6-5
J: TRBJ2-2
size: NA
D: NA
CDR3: CASRFTNAELFF
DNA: TGTGCCAGCAGGTTTACTAACGCGGAGCTGTTTTTT

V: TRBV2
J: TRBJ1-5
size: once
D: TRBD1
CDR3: CASRRTGGGNQPQHF
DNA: TGTGCCAGCAGACGGACAGGGGGCGGCAATCAGCCCCAGCATTTT

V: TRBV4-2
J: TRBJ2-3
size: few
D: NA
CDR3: CASSQEGTDTQYF
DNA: TGTGCCAGCAGCCAAGAAGGCACAGATACGCAGTATTTT

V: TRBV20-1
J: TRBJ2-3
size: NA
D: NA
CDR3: CSAFSTDTQYF
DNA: TGCAGTGCTTTCAGCACAGATACGCAGTATTTT

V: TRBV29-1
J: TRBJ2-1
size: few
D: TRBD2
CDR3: CSFTAGVSNEQFF
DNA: TGCAGCTTTACAGCGGGAGTCAGCAATGAGCAGTTCTTC

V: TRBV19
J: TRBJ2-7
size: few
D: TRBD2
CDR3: CASSPGLDGYEQYF
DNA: TGTGCCAGTAGTCCGGGACTAGATGGTTACGAGCAGTACTTC

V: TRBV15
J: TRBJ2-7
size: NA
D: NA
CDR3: CATSRDRISYEQYF
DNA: TGTGCCACCAGCAGAGATCGGATCTCCTACGAGCAGTACTTC

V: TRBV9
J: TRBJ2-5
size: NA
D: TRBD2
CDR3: CASSWTSGYQETQYF
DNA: TGTGCCAGCAGCTGGACTAGCGGATACCAAGAGACCCAGTACTTC

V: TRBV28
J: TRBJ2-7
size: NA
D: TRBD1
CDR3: CASSLQLGTGLYYEQYF
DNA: TGTGCCAGCAGTTTACAACTCGGGACAGGGCTTTACTACGAGCAGTACTTC

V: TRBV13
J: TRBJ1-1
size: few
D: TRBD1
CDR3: CASSLAMDRGNTEAFF
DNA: TGTGCCAGCAGCTTAGCAATGGACAGGGGGAACACTGAAGCTTTCTTT

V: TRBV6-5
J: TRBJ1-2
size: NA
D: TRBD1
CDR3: CASSYRDRAAYTF
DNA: TGTGCCAGCAGTTACCGGGACAGGGCAGCCTACACCTTC

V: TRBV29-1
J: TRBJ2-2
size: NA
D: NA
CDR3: CSVPGDTGELFF
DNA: TGCAGCGTACCCGGGGACACCGGGGAGCTGTTTTTT

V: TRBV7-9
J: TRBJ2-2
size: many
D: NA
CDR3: CASSGDTGELFF
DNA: TGTGCCAGCAGCGGGGACACCGGGGAGCTGTTTTTT

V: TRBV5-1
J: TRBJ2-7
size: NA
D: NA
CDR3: CASSFVGPSSYEQYF
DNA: TGCGCCAGCAGCTTCGTGGGGCCGAGCTCCTACGAGCAGTACTTC

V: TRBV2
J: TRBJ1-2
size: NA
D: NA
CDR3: CASSPQMAPGRSGYTF
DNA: TGTGCCAGCAGTCCCCAAATGGCACCGGGACGAAGTGGCTACACCTTC

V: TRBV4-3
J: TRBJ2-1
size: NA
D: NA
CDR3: CASSQALLVEQFF
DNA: TGCGCCAGCAGCCAAGCCCTGTTGGTTGAGCAGTTCTTC

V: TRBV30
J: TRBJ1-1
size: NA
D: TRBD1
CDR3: CAWSVGGTGFGAEAFF
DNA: TGTGCCTGGAGTGTAGGGGGCACAGGGTTCGGCGCTGAAGCTTTCTTT

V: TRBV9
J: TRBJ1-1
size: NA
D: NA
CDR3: CASSAPPPGWTEAFF
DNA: TGTGCCAGCAGCGCGCCCCCCCCAGGGTGGACTGAAGCTTTCTTT

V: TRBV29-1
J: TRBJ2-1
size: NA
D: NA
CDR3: CSVEGGGGETRPYNEQFF
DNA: TGCAGCGTTGAAGGTGGAGGGGGCGAAACGCGACCCTACAATGAGCAGTTCTTC

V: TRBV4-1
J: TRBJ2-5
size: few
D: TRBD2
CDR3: CASSQETSGQETQYF
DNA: TGCGCCAGCAGCCAAGAGACTAGCGGGCAAGAGACCCAGTACTTC

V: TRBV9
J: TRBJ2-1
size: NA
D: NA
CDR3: CASSVEPWDNEQFF
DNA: TGTGCCAGCAGCGTAGAACCCTGGGACAATGAGCAGTTCTTC

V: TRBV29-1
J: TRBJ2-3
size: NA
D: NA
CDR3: CSAPDGTDTQYF
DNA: TGCAGCGCGCCGGACGGAACAGATACGCAGTATTTT

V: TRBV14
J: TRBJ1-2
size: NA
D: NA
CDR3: CASSPTGQGYTF
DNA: TGTGCCAGCAGCCCGACTGGGCAGGGCTACACCTTC

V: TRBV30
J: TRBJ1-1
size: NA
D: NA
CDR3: CAWTVNTEAFF
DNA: TGTGCCTGGACAGTGAACACTGAAGCTTTCTTT

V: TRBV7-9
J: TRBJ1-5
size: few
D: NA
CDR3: CASSYGGNQPQHF
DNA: TGTGCCAGCAGCTATGGGGGGAATCAGCCCCAGCATTTT

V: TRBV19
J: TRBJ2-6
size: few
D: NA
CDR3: CASSVGHGANVLTF
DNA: TGTGCCAGTAGTGTGGGACACGGGGCCAACGTCCTGACTTTC

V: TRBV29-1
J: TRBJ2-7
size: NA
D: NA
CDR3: CSVRGYEQYF
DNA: TGCAGCGTGAGGGGTTACGAGCAGTACTTC

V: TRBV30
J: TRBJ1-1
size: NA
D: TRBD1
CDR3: CAWGLQGRRNTEAFF
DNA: TGTGCCTGGGGGCTACAGGGGAGACGGAACACTGAAGCTTTCTTT

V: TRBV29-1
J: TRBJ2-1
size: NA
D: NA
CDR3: CSGLPGDDEQFF
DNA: TGCAGCGGCCTCCCAGGGGACGATGAGCAGTTCTTC

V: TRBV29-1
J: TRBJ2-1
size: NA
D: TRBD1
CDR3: CSVEAPDRGNEQFF
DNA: TGCAGCGTTGAAGCGCCGGACAGGGGAAATGAGCAGTTCTTC

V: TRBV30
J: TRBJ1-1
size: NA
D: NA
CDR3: CAWSLWGRGTEAFF
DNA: TGTGCCTGGAGTCTTTGGGGAAGAGGAACTGAAGCTTTCTTT

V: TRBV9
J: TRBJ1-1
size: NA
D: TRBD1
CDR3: CASNNGTGDTEAFF
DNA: TGTGCCAGCAACAACGGGACAGGGGACACTGAAGCTTTCTTT

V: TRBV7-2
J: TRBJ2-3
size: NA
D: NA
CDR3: CASSRPLVGLSTDTQYF
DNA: TGTGCCAGCAGCCGCCCCCTAGTGGGACTGTCAACAGATACGCAGTATTTT

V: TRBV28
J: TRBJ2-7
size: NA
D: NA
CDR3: CASSSWPYGDSYEQYF
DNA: TGTGCCAGCAGTTCCTGGCCTTATGGGGATTCCTACGAGCAGTACTTC

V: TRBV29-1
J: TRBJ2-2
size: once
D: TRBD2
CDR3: CSVVPAGVSRNTGELFF
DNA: TGCAGCGTTGTCCCAGCGGGGGTCTCTCGGAACACCGGGGAGCTGTTTTTT

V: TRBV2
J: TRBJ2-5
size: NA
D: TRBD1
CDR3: CASSVGTGPQETQYF
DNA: TGTGCCAGCAGTGTTGGGACAGGGCCCCAAGAGACCCAGTACTTC

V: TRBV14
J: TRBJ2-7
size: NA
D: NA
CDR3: CASSLSVYEQYF
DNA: TGTGCCAGCAGCCTAAGCGTATACGAGCAGTACTTC

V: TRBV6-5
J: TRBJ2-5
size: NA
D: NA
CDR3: CASSRGEQYF
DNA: TGTGCCAGCAGTCGTGGGGAGCAGTACTTC

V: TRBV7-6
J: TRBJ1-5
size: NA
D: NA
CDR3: CASSGDADQPQHF
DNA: TGTGCCAGCAGCGGGGACGCCGATCAGCCCCAGCATTTT

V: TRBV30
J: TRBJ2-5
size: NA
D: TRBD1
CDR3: CAWSSGQGQETQYF
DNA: TGTGCCTGGAGCTCCGGACAGGGACAAGAGACCCAGTACTTC

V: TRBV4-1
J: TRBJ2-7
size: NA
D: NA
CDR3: CASSQGPRGMGEQYF
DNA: TGCGCCAGCAGCCAAGGCCCTCGGGGTATGGGCGAGCAGTACTTC

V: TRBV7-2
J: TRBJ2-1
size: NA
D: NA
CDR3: CASSPTRLHNERQFF
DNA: TGTGCCAGCAGCCCGACGAGGCTACACAATGAGAGGCAGTTCTTC